These 11 T cell receptor beta chains were sequenced from one sample in a study of T cell responses to AZD1222 COVID-19 vaccine. Profiling relied on immunoSEQ multiplex PCR, and the TCRdb table lists in-frame clones only, not all of them. Found here are 100,000 or so clones, around nine tenths of them singletons; the top ten hold around 10%. The material sequenced was peripheral blood, taken on day 0 of AZD1222 vaccination. The receptors were sampled from an adult in good health.

The CDR3 DNA reads as TGTGCCAGCAGTAAACAAGGGGGGCTAGCGGGAGGGACTGAGCAGTTCTTC. Its protein product is CASSKQGGLAGGTEQFF. The chain recombines TRBV2 with TRBJ2-1; 12 positions agree with TRBD2. With 5 bases clipped from V and 9 bases from J, the junction kept 14 bases outside the gene matches. The germline V gene encodes CDR1 SNHLY and CDR2 FYNNEI. This CDR3 spans 17 amino acids.

This chain uses TRBV18 with TRBJ1-1; possible D gene TRBD1, 6 bases. The CDR3 has 14 amino acids. V lost 5 bases and J lost 0, with 10 bases in between. CDR1 is KGHSH and CDR2 is LQKENI in the germline V gene. In DNA form, the CDR3 reads TGTGCCAGCTCATCCCAGGGGCTGAACACTGAAGCTTTCTTT. Translated: CASSSQGLNTEAFF.

The chain couples TRBV6-4 to TRBJ2-3, with TRBD2 identical over 7 bases. Unmatched junction bases numbered 5, after V lost 5 bases and J lost 0 bases. The CDR3 length is 15 residues. Per germline, CDR1 MRHNA and CDR2 SNTAGT. CDR3 bases: TGTGCCAGCAGTAAAGCGGGACTAAGCACAGATACGCAGTATTTT. Protein: CASSKAGLSTDTQYF.

This clone was seen only once. At one end, the junction sequence differs from germline, possibly due to a read error. The CDR3 reads CASRWGQDSSEQYF. Here the CDR3 DNA reads TGTGCCAGTAGATGGGGACAGGACTCCTCCGAGCAGTACTTC. The chain combines TRBV6-5 with TRBJ2-7; 8 bases map to TRBD1. The length of the CDR3 is 14 residues. The germline V gene encodes CDR1 MNHEY and CDR2 SVGAGI.

This rearrangement joins TRBV7-8 to TRBJ2-1; TRBD1 matches 7 bases. Germline assignment: CDR1 SGHVS and CDR2 FQNEAQ. The ends lost 0 bases at V and 9 bases at J; junction bases unmatched: 2. This CDR3 has 13 residues. The CDR3 sequence is CASSLAGQTEQFF. The CDR3 DNA is TGTGCCAGCAGCTTAGCGGGACAGACTGAGCAGTTCTTC.

V is TRBV11-3 and J is TRBJ2-7, with D possibly being TRBD1 (6 bases). There are 13 residues in the CDR3. Trimming left V 2 bases short and J 6 bases short, with 11 bases between. Germline CDR1 reads SGHNT; CDR2 reads YENEEA. The DNA of the CDR3 is TGTGCCAGCAGCTTACTGACAGGCTTCGAGCAGTACTTC. Protein product: CASSLLTGFEQYF.

CDR3 sequence: CASSLRLYTEAFF. The CDR3 DNA reads TGTGCCAGCAGTCTCAGACTTTACACTGAAGCTTTCTTT. V is TRBV28 and J is TRBJ1-1; D is unclear. This CDR3 has 13 residues. CDR1 is MDHEN and CDR2 is SYDVKM in the germline V gene. Deletions cut 5 bases from V and 3 bases from J, with 10 bases between.

This chain uses TRBV21-1 with TRBJ2-5. TRBV21-1 is a pseudogene. This CDR3 is 13 amino acids long. CDR3 protein: CASFRAEQETQYF. The CDR3 bases are TGTGCCAGCTTCCGGGCAGAGCAAGAGACCCAGTACTTC.

The chain combines TRBV7-2 with TRBJ1-5, with D tentatively TRBD1 (5 bases). Germline loops: CDR1 SGHTA, CDR2 FQGNSA. Trimming took off 0 bases at V and 7 bases at J, with 13 bases between the two ends. The CDR3 is made up of 15 amino acids. CDR3 residues: CASSLAAGLRQPQHF. CDR3 DNA: TGTGCCAGCAGCTTAGCCGCAGGGTTAAGGCAGCCCCAGCATTTT.

The chain employs TRBV19 and TRBJ2-7; weak D call: TRBD1 (6 bases). V was trimmed by 7 bases and J by 0 bases, leaving 16 bases between them. The CDR3 runs to 15 residues. Germline V gives CDR1 LNHDA, CDR2 SQIVND (reference sequence). The CDR3 loop is CASTKTGVSSYEQYF. CDR3 sequence (DNA): TGTGCCAGTACCAAGACAGGTGTAAGCTCCTACGAGCAGTACTTC.

V is TRBV5-1 and J is TRBJ2-5; D is undetermined. CDR3 length: 16 residues. V was cut by 1 base and J by 2 bases, with 15 bases left in between. In germline, CDR1 is SGHRS, CDR2 YFSETQ. The CDR3 DNA is TGCGCCAGCAGCTTGTCTCCCCAGAGCCTACAAGAGACCCAGTACTTC. As protein: CASSLSPQSLQETQYF. The whole variable domain, remainder taken from reference TRBV5-1 and TRBJ2-5, is KAGVTQTPRYLIKTRGQQVTLSCSPISGHRSVSWYQQTPGQGLQFLFEYFSETQRNKGNFPGRFSGRQFSNSRSEMNVSTLELGDSALYLCASSLSPQSLQETQYFGPGTRLLVL.